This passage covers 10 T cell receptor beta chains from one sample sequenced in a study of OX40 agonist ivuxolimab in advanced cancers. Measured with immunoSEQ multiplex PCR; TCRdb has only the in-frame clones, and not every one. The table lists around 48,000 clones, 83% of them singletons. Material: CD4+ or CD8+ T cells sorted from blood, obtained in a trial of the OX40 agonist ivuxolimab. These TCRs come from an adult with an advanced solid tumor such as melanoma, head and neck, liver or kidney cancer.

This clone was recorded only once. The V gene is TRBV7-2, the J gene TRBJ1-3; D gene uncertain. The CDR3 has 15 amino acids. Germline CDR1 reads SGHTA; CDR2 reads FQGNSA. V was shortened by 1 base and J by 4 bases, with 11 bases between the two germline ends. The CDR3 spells CASSLGDNRGNTIYF. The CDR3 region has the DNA TGTGCCAGCAGCTTAGGGGATAATCGCGGAAACACCATATATTTT.

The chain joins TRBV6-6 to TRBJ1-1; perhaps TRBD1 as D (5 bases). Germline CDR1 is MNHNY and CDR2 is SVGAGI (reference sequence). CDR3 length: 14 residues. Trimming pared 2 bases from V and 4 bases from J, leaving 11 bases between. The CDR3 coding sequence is TGTGCCAGCAGTTACGGGGGGGTAGGCACTGAAGCTTTCTTT. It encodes CASSYGGVGTEAFF.

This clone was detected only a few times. DNA for the CDR3: TGTGCCAGCTTGCGGGAAAGCTCCTACGAGCAGTACTTC. This codes for CASLRESSYEQYF. The V call is TRBV2, the J call TRBJ2-7; possible D gene TRBD2, 6 bases. CDR1 and CDR2 from the germline V gene are SNHLY and FYNNEI. V gave up 8 bases and J gave up 0 bases, with 11 bases separating them. The CDR3 contains 13 residues.

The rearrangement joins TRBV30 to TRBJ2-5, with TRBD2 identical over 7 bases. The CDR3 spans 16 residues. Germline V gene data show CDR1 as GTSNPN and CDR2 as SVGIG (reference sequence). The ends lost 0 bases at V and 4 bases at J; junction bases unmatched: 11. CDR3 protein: CAWSVRAGFRGETQYF. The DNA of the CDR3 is TGTGCCTGGAGTGTACGAGCGGGGTTCCGTGGAGAGACCCAGTACTTC.

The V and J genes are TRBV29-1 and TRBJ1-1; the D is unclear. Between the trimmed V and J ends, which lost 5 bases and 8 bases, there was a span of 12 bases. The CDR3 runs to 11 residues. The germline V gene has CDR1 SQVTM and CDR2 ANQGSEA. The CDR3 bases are TGCAGCGTTCGGACGGGGAGGGAAGCTTTCTTT. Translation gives CSVRTGREAFF.

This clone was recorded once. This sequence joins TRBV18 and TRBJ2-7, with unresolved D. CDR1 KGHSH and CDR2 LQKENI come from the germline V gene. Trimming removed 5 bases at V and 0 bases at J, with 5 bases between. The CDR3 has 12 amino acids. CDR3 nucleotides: TGTGCCAGCTCATCAGGCTCCTACGAGCAGTACTTC. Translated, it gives CASSSGSYEQYF.

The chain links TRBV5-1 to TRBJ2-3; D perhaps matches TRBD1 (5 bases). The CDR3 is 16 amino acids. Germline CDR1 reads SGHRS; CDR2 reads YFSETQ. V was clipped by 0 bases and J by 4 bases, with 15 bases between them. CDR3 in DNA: TGCGCCAGCAGCTTGGAAGGGTCTGGGGCTCCAGATACGCAGTATTTT. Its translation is CASSLEGSGAPDTQYF.

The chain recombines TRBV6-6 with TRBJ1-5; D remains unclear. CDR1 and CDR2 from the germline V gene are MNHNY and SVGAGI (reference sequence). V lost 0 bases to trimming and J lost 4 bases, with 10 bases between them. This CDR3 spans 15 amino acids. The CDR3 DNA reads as TGTGCCAGCAGTTACTCCCGGGAGAGGAATCAGCCCCAGCATTTT. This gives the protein CASSYSRERNQPQHF.

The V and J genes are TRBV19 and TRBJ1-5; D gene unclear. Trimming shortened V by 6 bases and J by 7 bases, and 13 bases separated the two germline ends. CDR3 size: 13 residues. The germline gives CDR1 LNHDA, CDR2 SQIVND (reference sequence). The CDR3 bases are TGTGCCAGTAGCCTCCCCGGCATCCAGCCCCAGCATTTT. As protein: CASSLPGIQPQHF.

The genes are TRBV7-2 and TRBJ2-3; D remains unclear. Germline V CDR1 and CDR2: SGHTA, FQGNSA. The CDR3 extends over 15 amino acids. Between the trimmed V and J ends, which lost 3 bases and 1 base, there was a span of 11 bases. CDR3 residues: CASSLGVTRTDTQYF. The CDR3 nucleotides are TGTGCCAGCAGCTTGGGTGTGACCCGCACAGATACGCAGTATTTT.